The entry below describes one TCR beta chain. This record comes from a study of blood T cells in healthy people across ages. The V gene end was trimmed by 2 bases and the J gene end by 5 bases; junction bases not matched to a gene: 9. Germline V gives CDR1 MNHEY, CDR2 SVGEGT. The CDR3 totals 17 residues. Total RNA, at least 6 micrograms per sample, came from PBMCs. It was with a sample-barcoded 5' primer and a J-beta primer mix that a second PCR of roughly 7 to 12 cycles was run. Each cDNA was tagged by a template-switch adaptor containing 12 random nucleotides. TCRdb reanalysed the 5' RACE reads using MiXCR and keeps one entry per CDR3 protein. The sample shows fewer than 700,000 distinct CDR3 sequences, around 43% of them seen only once.

The sequence derives from an elderly man in good health. The specimen sequenced was blood. The rearrangement uses TRBV6-2 or TRBV6-3 and TRBJ2-1; TRBD2 agrees at 10 bases. The CDR3 bases are TGTGCCAGCAGTTACCAAACCACTAGCGGGGCCCACAATGAGCAGTTCTTC. Amino acids: CASSYQTTSGAHNEQFF.